This TCR beta chain was captured by sequencing in a study of CD8+ T cells in alopecia areata. The CDR3 is made up of 16 amino acids. Germline CDR1 reads MGHDK; CDR2 reads SYGVNS. V lost 6 bases to trimming and J lost 6 bases; unmatched junction nucleotides: 16. Once RNA had been extracted, it was reverse transcribed into cDNA to act as the sequencing template. The method was immunoSEQ multiplex PCR; TCRdb's version includes in-frame clones alone and lacks a portion of them. The data hold 85,000 to 110,000 clones, with around 60% observed a single time. In its sample, this clone was seen once. The sequenced sample was CD4+ T cells sorted from blood. The rearrangement links TRBV25-1 to TRBJ2-7; TRBD1 matches at 8 bases. The clonotype was recovered from a human donor in good health. The CDR3 here is CASSPAVGQGATEQYF. Here the CDR3 DNA reads TGTGCCAGCAGCCCTGCGGTCGGGCAGGGGGCTACCGAGCAGTACTTC.